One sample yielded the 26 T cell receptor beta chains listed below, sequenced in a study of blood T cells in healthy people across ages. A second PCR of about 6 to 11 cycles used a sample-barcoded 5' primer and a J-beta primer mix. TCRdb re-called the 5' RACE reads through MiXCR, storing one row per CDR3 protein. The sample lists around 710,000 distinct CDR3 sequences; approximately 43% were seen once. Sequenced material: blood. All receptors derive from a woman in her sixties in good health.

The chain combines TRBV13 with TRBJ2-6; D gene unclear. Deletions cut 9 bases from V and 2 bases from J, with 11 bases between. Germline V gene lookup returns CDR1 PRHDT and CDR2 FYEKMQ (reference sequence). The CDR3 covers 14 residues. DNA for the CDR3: TGTGCCAGTAAAAGGGTACCTGGGGCCAACGTCCTGACTTTC. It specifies CASKRVPGANVLTF.

The CDR3 DNA sequence: TGTGCCAGCACCACCGGGACAGGAGTATACGAGCAGTACTTC. Its translation is CASTTGTGVYEQYF. V is TRBV7-2 and J is TRBJ2-7; 8 bases are a match to TRBD1. J lost 4 bases, V lost 7 bases, and 9 bases had no gene match. This CDR3 is built from 14 residues. Germline V gives CDR1 SGHTA, CDR2 FQGNSA.

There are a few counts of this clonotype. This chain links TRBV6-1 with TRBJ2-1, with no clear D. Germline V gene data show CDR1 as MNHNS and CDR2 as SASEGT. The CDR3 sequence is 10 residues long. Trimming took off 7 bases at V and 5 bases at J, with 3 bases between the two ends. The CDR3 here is CASNHNEQFF. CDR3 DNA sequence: TGTGCCAGCAACCACAATGAGCAGTTCTTC.

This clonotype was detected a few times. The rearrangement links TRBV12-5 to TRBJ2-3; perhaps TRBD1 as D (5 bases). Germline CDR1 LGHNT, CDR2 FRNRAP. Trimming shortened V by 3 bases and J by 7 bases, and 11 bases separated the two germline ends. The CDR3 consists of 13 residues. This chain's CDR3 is CASGFEGVYTQYF. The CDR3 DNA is TGTGCTAGTGGTTTTGAAGGGGTATATACGCAGTATTTT.

The CDR3, as DNA: TGTGCCAGCAGCTTATACCAGAATGAAAAACTGTTTTTT. Protein sequence: CASSLYQNEKLFF. The chain employs TRBV7-2 and TRBJ1-4; D uncertain. CDR3 length: 13 amino acids. Between the trimmed V and J ends, which lost 2 bases and 5 bases, there was a span of 6 bases. CDR1 is SGHTA and CDR2 is FQGNSA in the germline V gene.

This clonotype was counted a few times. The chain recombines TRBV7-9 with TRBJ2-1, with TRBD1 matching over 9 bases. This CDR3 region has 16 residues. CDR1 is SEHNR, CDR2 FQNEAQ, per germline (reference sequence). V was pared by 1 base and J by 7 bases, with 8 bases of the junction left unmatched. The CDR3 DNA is TGTGCCAGCAGCTTAGGGGGACAGGGAGTCAAAAATGAGCAGTTCTTC. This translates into CASSLGGQGVKNEQFF.

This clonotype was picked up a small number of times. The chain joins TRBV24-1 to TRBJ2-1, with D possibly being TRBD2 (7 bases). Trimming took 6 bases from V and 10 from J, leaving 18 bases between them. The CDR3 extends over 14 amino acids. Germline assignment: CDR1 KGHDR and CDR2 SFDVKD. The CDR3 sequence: CATSRSGGLGEQFF. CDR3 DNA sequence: TGTGCCACCAGTAGATCGGGGGGCCTTGGAGAGCAGTTCTTC.

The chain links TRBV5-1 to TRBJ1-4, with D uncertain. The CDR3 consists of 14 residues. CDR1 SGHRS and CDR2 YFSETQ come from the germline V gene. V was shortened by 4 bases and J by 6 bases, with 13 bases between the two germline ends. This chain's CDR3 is CASSDAAAHEKLFF. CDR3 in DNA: TGCGCCAGCAGCGACGCCGCGGCACATGAAAAACTGTTTTTT.

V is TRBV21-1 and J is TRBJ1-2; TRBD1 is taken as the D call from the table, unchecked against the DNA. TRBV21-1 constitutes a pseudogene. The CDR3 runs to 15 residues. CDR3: CASSKEVAGVKGYTF. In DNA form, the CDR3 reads TGTGCCAGCAGCAAAGAGGTAGCAGGGGTAAAGGGCTACACCTTC.

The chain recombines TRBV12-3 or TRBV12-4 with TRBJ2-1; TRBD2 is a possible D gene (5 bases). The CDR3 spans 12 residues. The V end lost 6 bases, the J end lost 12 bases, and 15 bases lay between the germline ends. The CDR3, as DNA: TGTGCCAGCAGCCCTTACGGAGGCACGCAGTTCTTC. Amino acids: CASSPYGGTQFF.

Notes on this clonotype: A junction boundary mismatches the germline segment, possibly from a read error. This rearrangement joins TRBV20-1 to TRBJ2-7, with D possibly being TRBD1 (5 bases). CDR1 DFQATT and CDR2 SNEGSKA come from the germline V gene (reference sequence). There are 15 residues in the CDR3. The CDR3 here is CSALLPTASSYGQYF. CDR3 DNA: TGCAGTGCGTTATTGCCGACAGCGAGCTCCTACGGGCAGTACTTC.

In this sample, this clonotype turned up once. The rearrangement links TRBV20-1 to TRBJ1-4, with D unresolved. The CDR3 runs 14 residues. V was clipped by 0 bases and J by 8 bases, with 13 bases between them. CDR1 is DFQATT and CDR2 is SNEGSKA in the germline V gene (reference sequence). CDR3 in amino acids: CSARDPVLGEKLFF. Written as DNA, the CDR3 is TGCAGTGCTAGAGATCCGGTGTTGGGGGAAAAACTGTTTTTT.

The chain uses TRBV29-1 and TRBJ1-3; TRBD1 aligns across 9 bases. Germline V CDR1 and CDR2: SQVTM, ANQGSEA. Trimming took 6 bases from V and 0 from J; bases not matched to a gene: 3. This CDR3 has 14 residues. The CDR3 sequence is CSVQTGGSGNTIYF. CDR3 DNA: TGCAGCGTCCAGACAGGGGGCTCTGGAAACACCATATATTTT.

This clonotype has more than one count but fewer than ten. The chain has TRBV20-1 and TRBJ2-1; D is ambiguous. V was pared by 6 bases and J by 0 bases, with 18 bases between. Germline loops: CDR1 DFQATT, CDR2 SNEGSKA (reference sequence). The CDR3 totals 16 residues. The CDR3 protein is CSARRAPRSSYNEQFF. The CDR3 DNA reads TGCAGTGCGAGGAGAGCCCCTAGAAGCTCCTACAATGAGCAGTTCTTC.

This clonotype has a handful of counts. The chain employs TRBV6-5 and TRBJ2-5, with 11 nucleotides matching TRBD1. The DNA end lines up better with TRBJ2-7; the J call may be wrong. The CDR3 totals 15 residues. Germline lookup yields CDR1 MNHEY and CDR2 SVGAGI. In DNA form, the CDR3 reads TGTGCCAGCAGTTACGCTTGGACAGGGGGCGCCGAGCAGTACTTC. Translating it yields CASSYAWTGGAEQYF.

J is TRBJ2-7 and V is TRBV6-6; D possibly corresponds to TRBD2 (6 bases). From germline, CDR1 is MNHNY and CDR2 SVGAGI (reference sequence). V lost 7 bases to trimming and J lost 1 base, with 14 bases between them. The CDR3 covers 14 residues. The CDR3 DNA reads TGTGCCAGCACCTCACCCGGGGGTTCCTACGAGCAGTACTTC. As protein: CASTSPGGSYEQYF.

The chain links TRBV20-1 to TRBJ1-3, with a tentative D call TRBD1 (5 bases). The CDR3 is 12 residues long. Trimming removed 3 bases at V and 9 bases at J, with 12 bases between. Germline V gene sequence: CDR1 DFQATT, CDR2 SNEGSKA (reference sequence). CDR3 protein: CSASPGGTTIYF. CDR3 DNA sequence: TGCAGTGCTAGCCCGGGAGGGACCACCATATATTTT.

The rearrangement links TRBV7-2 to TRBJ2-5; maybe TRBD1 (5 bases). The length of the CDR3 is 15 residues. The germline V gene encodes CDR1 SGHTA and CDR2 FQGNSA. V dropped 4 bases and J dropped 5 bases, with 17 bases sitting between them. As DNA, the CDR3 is TGTGCCAGCAGCTGGTATACAGGAAGTCGGGAGACCCAGTACTTC. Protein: CASSWYTGSRETQYF.

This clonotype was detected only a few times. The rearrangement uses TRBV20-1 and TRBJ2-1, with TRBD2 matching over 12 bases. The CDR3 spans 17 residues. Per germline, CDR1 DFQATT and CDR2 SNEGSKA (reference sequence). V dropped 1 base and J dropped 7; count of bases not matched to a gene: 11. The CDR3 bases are TGCAGTGCTAGAGTTCTAGCGGGAGGGCGGCGTGGGAATGAGCAGTTCTTC. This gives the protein CSARVLAGGRRGNEQFF.

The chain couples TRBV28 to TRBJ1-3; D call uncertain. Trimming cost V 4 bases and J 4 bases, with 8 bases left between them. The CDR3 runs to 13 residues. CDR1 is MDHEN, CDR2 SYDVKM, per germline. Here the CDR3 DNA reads TGTGCCAGCAGTTCTTCCGGGGGAAACACCATATATTTT. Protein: CASSSSGGNTIYF.

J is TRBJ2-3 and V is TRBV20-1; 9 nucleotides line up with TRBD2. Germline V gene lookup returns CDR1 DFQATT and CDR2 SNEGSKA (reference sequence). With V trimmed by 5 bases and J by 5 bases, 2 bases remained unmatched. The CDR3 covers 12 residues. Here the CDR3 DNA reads TGCAGTGCTGGACTAGCGCAAGATACGCAGTATTTT. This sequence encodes CSAGLAQDTQYF.

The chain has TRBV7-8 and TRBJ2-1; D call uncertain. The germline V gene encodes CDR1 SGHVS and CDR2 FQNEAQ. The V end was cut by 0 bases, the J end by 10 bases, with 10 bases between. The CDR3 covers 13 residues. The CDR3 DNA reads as TGTGCCAGCAGCTTAGCGATTTATTTAGAGCAGTTCTTC. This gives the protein CASSLAIYLEQFF. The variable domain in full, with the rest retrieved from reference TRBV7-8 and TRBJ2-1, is GAGVSQSPRYKVAKRGQDVALRCDPISGHVSLFWYQQALGQGPEFLTYFQNEAQLDKSGLPSDRFFAERPEGSVSTLKIQRTQQEDSAVYLCASSLAIYLEQFFGPGTRLTVL.

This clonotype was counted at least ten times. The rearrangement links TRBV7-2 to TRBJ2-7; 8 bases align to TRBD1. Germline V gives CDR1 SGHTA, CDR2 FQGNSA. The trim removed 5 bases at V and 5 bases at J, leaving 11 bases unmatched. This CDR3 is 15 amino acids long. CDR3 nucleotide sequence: TGTGCCAGCAGCCTCCAGGCCCAGGGGGCAAACGAGCAGTACTTC. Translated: CASSLQAQGANEQYF.

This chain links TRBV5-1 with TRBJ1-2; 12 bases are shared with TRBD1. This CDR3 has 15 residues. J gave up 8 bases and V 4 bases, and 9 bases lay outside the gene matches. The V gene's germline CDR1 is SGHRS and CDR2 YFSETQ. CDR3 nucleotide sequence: TGCGCCAGCAGCCCGTCCGGGACAGGGGGCGCAGGCTACACCTTC. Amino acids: CASSPSGTGGAGYTF.

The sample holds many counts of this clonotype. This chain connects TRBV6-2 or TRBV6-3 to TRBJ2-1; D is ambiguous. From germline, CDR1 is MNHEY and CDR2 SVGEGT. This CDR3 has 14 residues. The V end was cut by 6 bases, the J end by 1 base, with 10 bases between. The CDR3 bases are TGTGCCAGCAGCTCGCCTGGGTCCTACAATGAGCAGTTCTTC. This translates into CASSSPGSYNEQFF.

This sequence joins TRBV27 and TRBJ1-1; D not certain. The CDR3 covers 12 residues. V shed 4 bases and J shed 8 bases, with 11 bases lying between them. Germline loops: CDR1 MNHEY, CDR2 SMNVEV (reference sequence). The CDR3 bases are TGTGCCAGCAGTTGGGGTCGCGGCGAAGCTTTCTTT. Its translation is CASSWGRGEAFF.